The clone carrying this TCR beta chain was picked up one time. As yet, its antigen is unknown. This sample is part of a study of cytomegalovirus exposure and HLA in healthy donors. General study findings and limits: Donor immune exposure was known only as CMV serostatus.

Researchers ran the PCR with 60 Vbeta and 13 Jbeta primers. Using immunoSEQ multiplex PCR, the repertoire was profiled, and TCRdb retains in-frame clones only, with some absent. The repertoire holds 150,000 to 180,000 clones, with 60% to 85% as singletons. The germline gives CDR1 MNHEY, CDR2 SMNVEV (reference sequence). This CDR3 has 14 amino acids. The trim removed 5 bases at V and 2 bases at J, leaving 3 bases unmatched. The sequencing sample was made of PBMCs. This sequence joins TRBV27 and TRBJ2-7, with 10 bases identical to TRBD1. The sequence was collected from a woman aged 40 to 55 in good health and CMV-seronegative. The DNA for the CDR3 is TGTGCCAGCAGTGAGGGACAGGGGACCTACGAGCAGTACTTC. This gives the protein CASSEGQGTYEQYF.